The subject of this entry is one T cell receptor (beta chain). The antigen is undetermined. From the reads, TCRdb called clonotypes with MiXCR, one entry per CDR3 protein. The data hold approximately 600,000 distinct CDR3 sequences, with under 45% observed a single time. This entry belongs to a study of T cell repertoires in cytomegalovirus infection. The V end was cut by 7 bases, the J end by 6 bases, with 21 bases between. The CDR3 runs to 15 residues. The sample was cultured PBMCs, taken from culture after CMV antigen stimulation. The chain uses TRBV12-3 or TRBV12-4 and TRBJ1-1; the D gene is possibly TRBD1 (5 bases). This TCR was sampled from a human donor in good health (CMV status not recorded). Some clones in this sample may be carry-over from other donors' samples. CDR3 protein: CASKTLEGSGAEAFF. CDR3 DNA: TGTGCCAGCAAAACCTTGGAGGGGAGTGGGGCTGAAGCTTTCTTT.